This T cell receptor (beta chain) was profiled in a study of OX40 agonist ivuxolimab in advanced cancers. Overall study context: With a range of roughly 20 to 80, age averaged approximately 64 years, and about 82% were male.

Only one count was recorded for this clone. V was clipped by 11 bases and J by 3 bases, with 8 bases between them. Germline CDR1 is LNHDA and CDR2 is SQIVND (reference sequence). CDR3 size: 11 residues. The repertoire was sequenced with immunoSEQ multiplex PCR; TCRdb's copy has only in-frame clones and lacks some. The sample holds around 99,000 clones; under 95% are singletons and the top ten take roughly 1.1%. This receptor was identified in an adult with an advanced solid tumor such as melanoma, head and neck, liver or kidney cancer. The chain joins TRBV19 to TRBJ1-3; D remains unclear. The specimen was CD4+ or CD8+ T cells sorted from blood, collected in a trial of the OX40 agonist ivuxolimab. The CDR3 region is CASHYGNTIYF. The CDR3 DNA reads as TGTGCCTCCCATTATGGAAACACCATATATTTT.